The source of this TCR beta chain is a study of T cell responses to AZD1222 COVID-19 vaccine (dated by TCRdb to the early 2020s). Turning to the overall study: TCR sequencing was performed for some 250 trial participants, of whom about 200 were given two doses of AZD1222 and around 26 were given two doses of MenACWY control vaccine. Trial participants were enrolled by age into 18-55, 56-69 and 70-plus year subgroups, with approximately 150, 28 and 58 TCR-sequenced participants respectively. Paper-wide results and their limitations: In the small 56-69-year group, the increase in depth fell short of significance, most likely because of low power. Most participants were white British and females outnumbered males, and the authors suggested that clonal diversity may have been underestimated. Because no samples from the day 14 peak response were available, repertoires could be characterized only after the peak T cell response. After two AZD1222 doses, spike-specific TCR breadth and depth were significantly higher than at day 0 and than in MenACWY recipients. CD4 TCRs associated with the vaccine covered the entire spike protein, and the dominant responses were in regions 160-218 and 743-854. Nearly half of unique spike-specific TCRs reportedly recognized epitopes outside regions mutated in the B.1.351 and B.1.1.7 variants. Conclusions about previously exposed vaccinees are limited because only six or seven AZD1222 recipients were SARS-CoV-2 seropositive at baseline.

A single count supports this clone. Its antigen is unknown. No qualities accompany the bases; no much larger clone lies one base away. Read against the paper, the sample's time point label means: about 28 days (+/-7) after the second vaccine dose. AZD1222 recipients whose second dose came at about 4 weeks and those whose second dose came at about 12 weeks were combined into one group, since spike-specific TCR depth and breadth did not differ between the two schedules. Vaccinee samples came from UK trials COV001 and COV002, including a single-blind randomized controlled phase 2/3 trial of AZD1222 (ChAdOx1 nCoV-19) in healthy adults. Trial participant PBMC samples were collected at day 0 and day 28 after the second dose for TCRbeta chain sequencing. The CDR3 regions of human TCRbeta chains were analyzed by immunosequencing. In the source study's methods: TCRs in the repertoires were compared against a reference library of SARS-CoV-2-specific TCRs that had been generated with the MIRA antigen-specificity platform. Breadth meant the fraction of unique TCRs that were SARS-CoV-2-associated, whereas depth meant the fraction of total T cells that were SARS-CoV-2-associated. Each spike-specific TCR was assigned to its reactive spike region and to a CD4 or CD8 class using the MIRA data. Log10-transformed breadth and depth values were compared by one-way ANOVA with Sidak's multiple comparisons tests. TCRdb provides this immuneACCESS table in a form limited to in-frame rearrangements. Some clones are lacking; in checked studies, under half of them reflect an unresolved V gene, and why the rest are absent is not known. From that table come the V and J calls and clone size; the DNA was used to work out D and trimming. The sample yields over 100,000 clones; around 87% were counted once. 4% to 5.5% of the sample rests with the top ten.

The starting material was peripheral blood, obtained 28 days after the second AZD1222 dose. The sequence was collected from an adult who received the AZD1222 COVID-19 vaccine.

The CDR3 is CASSWTGNGDYGYTF. The DNA sequence reads TGCGCCAGCAGCTGGACAGGGAACGGTGACTATGGCTACACCTTC. Recombination linked TRBV5-1 to TRBJ1-2; TRBD1 lines up with 8 middle nucleotides. Via the germline V gene, CDR1 is SGHRS and CDR2 YFSETQ. Here V drops 3 bases and J drops 3 bases, and the junction holds 7 bases not matched to any gene. The CDR3 covers 15 residues, taking in both the cysteine and the phenylalanine. Left in the record is the CDR3 DNA by itself, 45 bases read in frame from the first base.